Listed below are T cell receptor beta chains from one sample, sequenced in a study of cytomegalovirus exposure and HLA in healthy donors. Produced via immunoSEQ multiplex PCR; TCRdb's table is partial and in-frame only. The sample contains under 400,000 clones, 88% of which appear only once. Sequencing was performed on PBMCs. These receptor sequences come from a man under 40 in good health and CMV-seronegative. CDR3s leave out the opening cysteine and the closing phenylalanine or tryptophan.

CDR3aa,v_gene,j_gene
SGLTGSNYGYT,TRBV29-1,TRBJ1-2
ASRKTGTLNTEAF,TRBV5-8,TRBJ1-1
ASSWDASGGYEQY,TRBV11-2,TRBJ2-7
ASSFPTSGGDFHEQY,TRBV7-9,TRBJ2-7
ASSSPDSRNYGYT,TRBV6-6,TRBJ1-2
SPRGTGGAGELF,TRBV29-1,TRBJ2-2
ASRTAMNTEAF,TRBV5-4,TRBJ1-1
ASSQQFQTGFTGELF,TRBV4-1,TRBJ2-2
ASSLVGVGGYT,TRBV27,TRBJ1-2
ASREGQFYGYT,TRBV7-9,TRBJ1-2
ASEQGSYNEQF,TRBV12-5,TRBJ2-1
ASSLPSTQGLPSHEQY,TRBV7-6,TRBJ2-7
ASSFDSSWSDTQY,TRBV5-1,TRBJ2-3
ASRPLGQLYEQY,TRBV27,TRBJ2-7
AWRAAGTSGYEQY,TRBV30,TRBJ2-7
ASGLVRTGTNTEAF,TRBV12-5,TRBJ1-1
ASSFLTTQGQETQY,TRBV7-6,TRBJ2-5
ASSFNTGRGDGYT,TRBV7-8,TRBJ1-2
ASSAGSSYNEQF,TRBV6-5,TRBJ2-1
ASSLVLISGGSRDTQY,TRBV7-2,TRBJ2-3
ASSRRDSSYNEQF,TRBV11-2,TRBJ2-1
ASSIIADSPLH,TRBV19,TRBJ1-6
AISEGHQNTEAF,TRBV10-3,TRBJ1-1
ASSDKRVMAYNEQF,TRBV10-2,TRBJ2-1
ASRDRGLNGELF,TRBV19,TRBJ2-2
ASSLRLQGGADTQY,TRBV5-1,TRBJ2-3
ASSLARRGGRETQY,TRBV7-9,TRBJ2-5
ASTDRRPFYEQY,TRBV14,TRBJ2-7
ASRHGGSYEQY,TRBV5-1,TRBJ2-7
ASSIASGGSYGYT,TRBV19,TRBJ1-2
ASSLSSGWGQETQY,TRBV5-6,TRBJ2-5
AIRQSSYNSPLH,TRBV2,TRBJ1-6
ASSGKTEHYGYT,TRBV5-4,TRBJ1-2
ASSQRVYEQY,TRBV5-8,TRBJ2-7
ASSSGTPYEQY,TRBV7-8,TRBJ2-7
ASSLGGGELF,TRBV6-1,TRBJ2-2
ASSRAPDQPQH,TRBV6-5,TRBJ1-5
ASSLTGSYGYT,TRBV4-1,TRBJ1-2
ASSLVGGQDYEQY,TRBV11-2,TRBJ2-7
ASSQPGMLYTGELF,TRBV14,TRBJ2-2
AIRQGPSYGYT,TRBV10-3,TRBJ1-2
ASSRRFHCT,TRBV28,TRBJ1-2
ASSWAGPPEKLF,TRBV5-1,TRBJ1-4
ASSHLDRVGYEQY,TRBV4-1,TRBJ2-7
ASSPFTGELF,TRBV4-3,TRBJ2-2
AWSPMGQPYEQY,TRBV30,TRBJ2-7
ASSAGDRQETQY,TRBV9,TRBJ2-5
ASTAEGWKTGELF,TRBV25-1,TRBJ2-2
SVDPQGGLGEQF,TRBV29-1,TRBJ2-1
ASSIRRVNSPLH,TRBV19,TRBJ1-6